This entry lists 14 T cell receptor beta chains sequenced from one sample in a study of blood T cell repertoires in COVID-19. Profiling relied on immunoSEQ multiplex PCR, and the TCRdb table lists in-frame clones only, not all of them. The sample includes fewer than 500,000 clones, roughly 90% of them seen just once. Material for sequencing was PBMCs or T cells enriched from blood (not recorded which). These receptors were obtained from a woman in her 30s with acute COVID-19.

The chain recombines TRBV19 with TRBJ2-1, with 8 bases identical to TRBD1. The CDR3 sequence is 16 residues long. CDR1 is LNHDA, CDR2 SQIVND, per germline (reference sequence). J was trimmed by 1 base and V by 4 bases; bases with no gene match: 6. The CDR3 coding sequence is TGTGCCAGTAGTACCCGGACAGGGATATCCTACAATGAGCAGTTCTTC. It specifies CASSTRTGISYNEQFF. Looking up the rest from reference TRBV19 and TRBJ2-1 gives the full variable domain: DGGITQSPKYLFRKEGQNVTLSCEQNLNHDAMYWYRQDPGQGLRLIYYSQIVNDFQKGDIAEGYSVSREKKESFPLTVTSAQKNPTAFYLCASSTRTGISYNEQFFGPGTRLTVL.

The chain is built from TRBV7-9 and TRBJ1-1; 11 bases map to TRBD1. CDR3 length: 15 amino acids. From germline, CDR1 is SEHNR and CDR2 FQNEAQ (reference sequence). V shed 5 bases, J shed 5 bases, and the junction held 7 bases outside the gene matches. The DNA of the CDR3 is TGTGCCAGCAGCGAGGACAGGGGGCCAAGGACTGAAGCTTTCTTT. It translates to CASSEDRGPRTEAFF.

V usage is TRBV6-5 and J usage is TRBJ1-5, with TRBD1 matching over 9 bases. This CDR3 is built from 14 residues. In germline, CDR1 is MNHEY, CDR2 SVGAGI. V trimming: 5 bases; J trimming: 6 bases; junction bases outside the gene matches: 5. This chain's CDR3 is CASSTIQGAQPQHF. The CDR3 coding sequence is TGTGCCAGCAGTACCATACAGGGGGCTCAGCCCCAGCATTTT.

This clone was picked up one time. This rearrangement joins TRBV7-8 to TRBJ1-3, with D perhaps matching TRBD1 (5 bases). This CDR3 comprises 15 residues. CDR1 SGHVS and CDR2 FQNEAQ come from the germline V gene. The ends were cut back, 2 bases at V and 2 bases at J, with 10 bases in the middle. CDR3 in DNA: TGTGCCAGCAGCTTATTGGGAGGGGCTGGAAACACCATATATTTT. It translates to CASSLLGGAGNTIYF.

The chain joins TRBV20-1 to TRBJ2-1, with 13 bases matching TRBD2. The germline CDR1 and CDR2 sequences are DFQATT and SNEGSKA (reference sequence). The CDR3 is 15 residues long. V lost 3 bases to trimming and J lost 8 bases; unmatched junction nucleotides: 7. This CDR3 reads CSASRGTSGKDEQFF. The CDR3 region has the DNA TGCAGTGCTAGTAGGGGGACTAGCGGGAAAGATGAGCAGTTCTTC.

V usage is TRBV11-2 and J usage is TRBJ2-7, with 7 bases aligning to TRBD2. V shed 0 bases, J shed 2 bases, and the junction held 4 bases outside the gene matches. This CDR3 spans 15 amino acids. Germline V gives CDR1 SGHAT, CDR2 FQNNGV. CDR3 amino acids: CASSLDHGTTYEQYF. The CDR3 nucleotides are TGTGCCAGCAGCTTAGACCACGGGACTACCTACGAGCAGTACTTC.

V and J are TRBV6-5 and TRBJ1-1, with 8 bases matching TRBD1. This CDR3 has 14 amino acids. Trimming at V came to 8 bases and at J to 4 bases, leaving 9 bases not matched to a gene. In germline, CDR1 is MNHEY, CDR2 SVGAGI. DNA of the CDR3: TGTGCCAGCGGGGCAGGGGGCGGGGGCACTGAAGCTTTCTTT. As protein: CASGAGGGGTEAFF.

This chain uses TRBV29-1 with TRBJ2-3, with 8 bases matching TRBD1. V trimming: 3 bases; J trimming: 5 bases; junction bases outside the gene matches: 7. CDR1 and CDR2 (germline): SQVTM, ANQGSEA. This CDR3 region has 14 residues. CDR3 DNA: TGCAGCGTTGACGGGGCAGGGGGCGGAGATACGCAGTATTTT. Residues: CSVDGAGGGDTQYF.

This chain connects TRBV5-1 to TRBJ1-6, with D possibly TRBD1 on 5 matching bases. From germline, CDR1 is SGHRS and CDR2 YFSETQ. CDR3 size: 16 residues. V lost 2 bases to trimming and J lost 8 bases, with 17 bases between them. CDR3 sequence: CASSFDVAGDHSPLHF. In DNA, the CDR3 is TGCGCCAGCAGCTTTGATGTCGCGGGGGACCATTCACCCCTCCACTTT.

V gene TRBV15 combines with J gene TRBJ2-6; tentatively, D is TRBD1 (6 bases). The CDR3 extends over 17 amino acids. Trimming cost V 0 bases and J 4 bases, with 13 bases left between them. Germline lookup yields CDR1 LNHNV and CDR2 YYDKDF (reference sequence). The CDR3 reads CATSRDGGQTGANVLTF. CDR3 sequence (DNA): TGTGCCACCAGCAGAGATGGGGGACAAACCGGGGCCAACGTCCTGACTTTC.

V is TRBV30 and J is TRBJ1-5; unclear D gene. CDR1 is GTSNPN and CDR2 is SVGIG in the germline V gene (reference sequence). V was trimmed by 0 bases and J by 3 bases, leaving 12 bases between them. CDR3 size: 15 residues. The CDR3 reads CAWSVGRRSNQPQHF. The CDR3 nucleotides are TGTGCCTGGAGTGTCGGCAGGCGTTCCAATCAGCCCCAGCATTTT. The full variable domain, rest sourced from reference TRBV30 and TRBJ1-5, is SQTIHQWPATLVQPVGSPLSLECTVEGTSNPNLYWYRQAAGRGLQLLFYSVGIGQISSEVPQNLSASRPQDRQFILSSKKLLLSDSGFYLCAWSVGRRSNQPQHFGDGTRLSIL.

This rearrangement joins TRBV9 to TRBJ2-5, with 10 bases identical to TRBD2. Germline assignment: CDR1 SGDLS and CDR2 YYNGEE. This CDR3 spans 15 amino acids. Trimming cost V 6 bases and J 1 base; bases outside gene matches: 6. The CDR3 loop reads CASTPSGGFQETQYF. The CDR3 bases are TGTGCCAGCACCCCTAGCGGGGGCTTCCAAGAGACCCAGTACTTC.

The V call is TRBV12-5, the J call TRBJ1-5; perhaps TRBD1 as D (5 bases). Looked up from germline, CDR1 is LGHNT and CDR2 is FRNRAP. The CDR3 runs 15 residues. Deletions cut 6 bases from V and 0 bases from J, with 12 bases between. CDR3 sequence: CASGEGLASNQPQHF. As DNA, the CDR3 is TGTGCTAGTGGAGAGGGACTTGCTAGCAATCAGCCCCAGCATTTT.

This chain uses TRBV19 with TRBJ2-1, with TRBD2 matching over 7 bases. Unmatched junction bases numbered 7, after V lost 1 base and J lost 7 bases. This CDR3 is built from 15 residues. In germline, CDR1 is LNHDA, CDR2 SQIVND (reference sequence). This CDR3 is CASSIVGGGKNEQFF. The CDR3 region has the DNA TGTGCCAGTAGTATAGTTGGCGGGGGAAAAAATGAGCAGTTCTTC.